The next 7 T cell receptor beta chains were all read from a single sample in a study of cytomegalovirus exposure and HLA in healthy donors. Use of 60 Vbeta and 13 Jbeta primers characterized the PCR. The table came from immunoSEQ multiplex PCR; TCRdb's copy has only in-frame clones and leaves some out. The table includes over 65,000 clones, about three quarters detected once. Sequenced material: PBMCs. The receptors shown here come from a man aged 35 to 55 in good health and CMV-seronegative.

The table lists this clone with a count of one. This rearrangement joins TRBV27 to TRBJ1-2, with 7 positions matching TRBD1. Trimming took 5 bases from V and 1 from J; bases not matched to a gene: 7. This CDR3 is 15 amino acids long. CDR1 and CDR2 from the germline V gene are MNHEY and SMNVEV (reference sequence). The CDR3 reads CASSTTGTLNYGYTF. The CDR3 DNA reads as TGTGCCAGCAGTACGACAGGGACTCTTAACTATGGCTACACCTTC.

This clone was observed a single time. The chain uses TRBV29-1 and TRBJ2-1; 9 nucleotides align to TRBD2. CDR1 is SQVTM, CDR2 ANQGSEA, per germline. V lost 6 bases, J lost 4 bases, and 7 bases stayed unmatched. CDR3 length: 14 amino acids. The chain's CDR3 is CSVPAGGPYNEQFF. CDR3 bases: TGCAGCGTACCGGCGGGGGGGCCATACAATGAGCAGTTCTTC.

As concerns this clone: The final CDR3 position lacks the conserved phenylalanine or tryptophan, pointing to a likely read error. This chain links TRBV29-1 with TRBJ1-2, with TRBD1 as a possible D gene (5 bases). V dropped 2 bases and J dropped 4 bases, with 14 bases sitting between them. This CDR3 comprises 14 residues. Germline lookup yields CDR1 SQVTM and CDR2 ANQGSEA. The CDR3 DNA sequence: TGCAGCGTTGAAAGTGGGGGGGGTAGCTATGGCTACACCGTC. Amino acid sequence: CSVESGGGSYGYTV.

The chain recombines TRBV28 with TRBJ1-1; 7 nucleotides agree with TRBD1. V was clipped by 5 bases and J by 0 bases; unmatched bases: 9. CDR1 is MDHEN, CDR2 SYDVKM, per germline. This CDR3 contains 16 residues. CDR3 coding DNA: TGTGCCAGCAGTAGTCCCCTCGGGACAGTGAACACTGAAGCTTTCTTT. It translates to CASSSPLGTVNTEAFF. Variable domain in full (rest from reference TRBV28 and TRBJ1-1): DVKVTQSSRYLVKRTGEKVFLECVQDMDHENMFWYRQDPGLGLRLIYFSYDVKMKEKGDIPEGYSVSREKKERFSLILESASTNQTSMYLCASSSPLGTVNTEAFFGQGTRLTVV.

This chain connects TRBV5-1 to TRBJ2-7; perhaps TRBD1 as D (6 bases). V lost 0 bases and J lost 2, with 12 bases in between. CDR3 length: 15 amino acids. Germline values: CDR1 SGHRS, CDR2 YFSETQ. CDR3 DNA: TGCGCCAGCAGCTTGGCACAGGGCGGAACCTACGAGCAGTACTTC. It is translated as CASSLAQGGTYEQYF.

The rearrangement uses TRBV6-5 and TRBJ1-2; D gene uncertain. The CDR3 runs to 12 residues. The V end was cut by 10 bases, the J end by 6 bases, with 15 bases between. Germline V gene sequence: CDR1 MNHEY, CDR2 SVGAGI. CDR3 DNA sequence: TGTGCCACCGGAGAAGCGAACCATGGCTACACCTTC. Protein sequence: CATGEANHGYTF.

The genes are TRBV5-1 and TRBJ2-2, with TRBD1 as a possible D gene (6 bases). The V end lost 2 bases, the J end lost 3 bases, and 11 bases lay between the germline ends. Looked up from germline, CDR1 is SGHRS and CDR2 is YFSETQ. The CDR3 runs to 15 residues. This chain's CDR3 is CASSFLGGDTGELFF. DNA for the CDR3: TGCGCCAGCAGCTTTCTTGGGGGCGACACCGGGGAGCTGTTTTTT. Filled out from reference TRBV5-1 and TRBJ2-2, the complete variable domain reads KAGVTQTPRYLIKTRGQQVTLSCSPISGHRSVSWYQQTPGQGLQFLFEYFSETQRNKGNFPGRFSGRQFSNSRSEMNVSTLELGDSALYLCASSFLGGDTGELFFGEGSRLTVL.